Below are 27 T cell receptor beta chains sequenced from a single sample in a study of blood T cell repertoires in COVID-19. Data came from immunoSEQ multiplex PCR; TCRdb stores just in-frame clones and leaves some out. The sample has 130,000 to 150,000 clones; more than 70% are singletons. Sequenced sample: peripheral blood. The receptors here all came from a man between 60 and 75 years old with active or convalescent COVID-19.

The chain's CDR3 is CASRFQGTEAFF. CDR3 DNA sequence: TGTGCCAGTAGGTTTCAGGGGACTGAAGCTTTCTTT. The chain uses TRBV19 and TRBJ1-1; a weak D match, TRBD1 (6 bases). The CDR3 covers 12 residues. Between the trimmed V and J ends, which lost 6 bases and 5 bases, there was a span of 10 bases. Germline V gene data show CDR1 as LNHDA and CDR2 as SQIVND (reference sequence).

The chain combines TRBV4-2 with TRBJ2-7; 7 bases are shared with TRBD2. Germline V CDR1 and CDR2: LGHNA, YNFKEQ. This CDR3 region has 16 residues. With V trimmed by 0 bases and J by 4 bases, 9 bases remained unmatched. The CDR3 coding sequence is TGTGCCAGCAGCCAAGATCTTGGGGGAGGGGAATACGAGCAGTACTTC. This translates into CASSQDLGGGEYEQYF.

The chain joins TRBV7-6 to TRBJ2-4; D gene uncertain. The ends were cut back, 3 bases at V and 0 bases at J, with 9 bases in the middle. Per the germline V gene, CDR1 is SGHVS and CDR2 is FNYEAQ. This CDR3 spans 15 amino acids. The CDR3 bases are TGTGCCAGCAGCTTTCCACCACTAGCCAAAAACATTCAGTACTTC. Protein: CASSFPPLAKNIQYF.

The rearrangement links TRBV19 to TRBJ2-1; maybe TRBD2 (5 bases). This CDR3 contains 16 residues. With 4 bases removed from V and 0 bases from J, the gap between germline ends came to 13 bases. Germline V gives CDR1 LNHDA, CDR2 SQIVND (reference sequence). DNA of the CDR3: TGTGCCAGTAGTAGAGGGCGGCCGAGCTCCTACAATGAGCAGTTCTTC. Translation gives CASSRGRPSSYNEQFF.

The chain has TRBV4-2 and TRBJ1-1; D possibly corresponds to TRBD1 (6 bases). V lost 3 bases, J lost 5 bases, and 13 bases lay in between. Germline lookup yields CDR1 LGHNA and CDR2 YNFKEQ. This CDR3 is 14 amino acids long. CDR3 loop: CASSHKRGGTEAFF. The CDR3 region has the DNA TGTGCCAGCAGCCATAAAAGGGGGGGAACTGAAGCTTTCTTT.

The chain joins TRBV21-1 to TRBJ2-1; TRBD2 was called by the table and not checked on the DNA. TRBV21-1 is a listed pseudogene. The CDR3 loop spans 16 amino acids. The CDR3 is CASSKGLAGVYNEQFF. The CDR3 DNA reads TGTGCCAGCAGCAAAGGACTAGCGGGAGTGTACAATGAGCAGTTCTTC.

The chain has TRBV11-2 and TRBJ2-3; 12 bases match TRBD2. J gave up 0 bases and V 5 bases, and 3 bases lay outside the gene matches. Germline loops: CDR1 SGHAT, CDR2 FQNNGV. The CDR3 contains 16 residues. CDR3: CASSPGLAGSTDTQYF. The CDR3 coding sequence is TGTGCCAGCAGCCCTGGACTAGCGGGAAGCACAGATACGCAGTATTTT.

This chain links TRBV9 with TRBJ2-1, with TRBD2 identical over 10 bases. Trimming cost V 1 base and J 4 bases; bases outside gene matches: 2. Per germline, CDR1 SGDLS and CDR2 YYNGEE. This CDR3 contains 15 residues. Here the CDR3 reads CASSVRTSGYNEQFF. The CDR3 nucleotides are TGTGCCAGCAGCGTAAGGACTAGCGGATACAATGAGCAGTTCTTC. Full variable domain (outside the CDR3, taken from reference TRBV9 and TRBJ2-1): DSGVTQTPKHLITATGQRVTLRCSPRSGDLSVYWYQQSLDQGLQFLIQYYNGEERAKGNILERFSAQQFPDLHSELNLSSLELGDSALYFCASSVRTSGYNEQFFGPGTRLTVL.

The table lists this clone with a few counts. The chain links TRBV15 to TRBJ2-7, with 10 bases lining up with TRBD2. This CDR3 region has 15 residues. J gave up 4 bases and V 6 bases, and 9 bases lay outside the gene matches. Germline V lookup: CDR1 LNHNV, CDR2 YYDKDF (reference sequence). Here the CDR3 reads CATSALAGESYEQYF. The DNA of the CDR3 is TGTGCCACCAGTGCCCTAGCGGGAGAGTCTTACGAGCAGTACTTC.

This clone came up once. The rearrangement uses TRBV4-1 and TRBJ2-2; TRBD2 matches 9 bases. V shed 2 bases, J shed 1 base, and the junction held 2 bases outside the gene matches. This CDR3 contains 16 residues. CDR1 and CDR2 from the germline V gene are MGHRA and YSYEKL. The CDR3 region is CASSQLAGRNTGELFF. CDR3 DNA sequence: TGCGCCAGCAGCCAACTAGCGGGAAGGAACACCGGGGAGCTGTTTTTT.

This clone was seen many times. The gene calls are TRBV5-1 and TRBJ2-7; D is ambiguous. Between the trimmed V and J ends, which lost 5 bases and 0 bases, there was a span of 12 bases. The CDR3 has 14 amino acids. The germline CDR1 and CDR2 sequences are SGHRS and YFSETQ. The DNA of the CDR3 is TGCGCCAGCAGGCCCCACACGGGCTCCTACGAGCAGTACTTC. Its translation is CASRPHTGSYEQYF.

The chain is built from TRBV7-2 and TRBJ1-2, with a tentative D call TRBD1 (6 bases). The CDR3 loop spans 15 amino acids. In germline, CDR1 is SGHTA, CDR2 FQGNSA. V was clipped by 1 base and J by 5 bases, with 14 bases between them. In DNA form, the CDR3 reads TGTGCCAGCAGCTTAGGGGCCCTACAGGGTTATGGCTACACCTTC. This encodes CASSLGALQGYGYTF.

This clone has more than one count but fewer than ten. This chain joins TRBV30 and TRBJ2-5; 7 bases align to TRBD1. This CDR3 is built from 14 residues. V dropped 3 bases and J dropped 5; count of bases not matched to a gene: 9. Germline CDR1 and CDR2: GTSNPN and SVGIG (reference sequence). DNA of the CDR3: TGTGCCTGGAGCGAGGGGGCCGTCGAGGAGACCCAGTACTTC. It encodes CAWSEGAVEETQYF.

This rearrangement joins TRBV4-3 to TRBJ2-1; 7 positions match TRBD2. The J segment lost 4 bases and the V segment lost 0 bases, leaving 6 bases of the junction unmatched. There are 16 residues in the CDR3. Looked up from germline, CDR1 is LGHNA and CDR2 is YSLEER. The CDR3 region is CASSQEWSGAYNEQFF. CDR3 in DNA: TGCGCCAGCAGCCAAGAGTGGAGCGGGGCGTACAATGAGCAGTTCTTC.

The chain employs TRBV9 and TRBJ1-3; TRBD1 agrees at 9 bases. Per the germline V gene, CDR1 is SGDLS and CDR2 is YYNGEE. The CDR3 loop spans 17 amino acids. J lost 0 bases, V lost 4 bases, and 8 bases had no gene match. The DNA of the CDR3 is TGTGCCAGCAGCACGGACAGGGGCGCCGTCTCTGGAAACACCATATATTTT. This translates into CASSTDRGAVSGNTIYF.

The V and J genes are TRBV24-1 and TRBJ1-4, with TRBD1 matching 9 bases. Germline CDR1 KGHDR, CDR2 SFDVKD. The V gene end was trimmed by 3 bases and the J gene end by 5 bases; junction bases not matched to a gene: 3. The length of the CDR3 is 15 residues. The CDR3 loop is CATSDPGQGNEKLFF. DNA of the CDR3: TGTGCCACCAGTGATCCTGGACAGGGGAATGAAAAACTGTTTTTT.

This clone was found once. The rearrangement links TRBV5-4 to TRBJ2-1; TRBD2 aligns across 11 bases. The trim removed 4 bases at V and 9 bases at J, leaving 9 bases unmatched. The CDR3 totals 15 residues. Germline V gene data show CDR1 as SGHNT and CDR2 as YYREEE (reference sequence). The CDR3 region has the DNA TGTGCCAGCAGCAAGAGTAGCGGGAGGGCCCGTGAGCAGTTCTTC. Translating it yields CASSKSSGRAREQFF.

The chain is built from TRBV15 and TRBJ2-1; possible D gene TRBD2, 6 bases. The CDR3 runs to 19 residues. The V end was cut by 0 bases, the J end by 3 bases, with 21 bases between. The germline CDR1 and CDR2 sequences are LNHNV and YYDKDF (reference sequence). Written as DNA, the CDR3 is TGTGCCACCAGCAGAGACTCGGGCGAACATAGCGGTCTCTACAATGAGCAGTTCTTC. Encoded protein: CATSRDSGEHSGLYNEQFF.

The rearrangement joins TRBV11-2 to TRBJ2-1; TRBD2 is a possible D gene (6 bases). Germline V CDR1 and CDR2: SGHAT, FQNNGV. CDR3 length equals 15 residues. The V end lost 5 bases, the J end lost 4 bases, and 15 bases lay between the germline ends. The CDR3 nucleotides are TGTGCCAGCAGCCGGGGCGGACTACGATACAATGAGCAGTTCTTC. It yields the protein CASSRGGLRYNEQFF.

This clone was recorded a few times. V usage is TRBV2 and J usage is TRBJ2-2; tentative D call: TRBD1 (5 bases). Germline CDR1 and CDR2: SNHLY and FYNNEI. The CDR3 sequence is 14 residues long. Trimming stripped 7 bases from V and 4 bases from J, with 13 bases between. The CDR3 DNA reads TGTGCCAGCACTTGGGGCGCCGGCACCGGGGAGCTGTTTTTT. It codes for CASTWGAGTGELFF. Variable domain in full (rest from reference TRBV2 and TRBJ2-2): EPEVTQTPSHQVTQMGQEVILRCVPISNHLYFYWYRQILGQKVEFLVSFYNNEISEKSEIFDDQFSVERPDGSNFTLKIRSTKLEDSAMYFCASTWGAGTGELFFGEGSRLTVL.

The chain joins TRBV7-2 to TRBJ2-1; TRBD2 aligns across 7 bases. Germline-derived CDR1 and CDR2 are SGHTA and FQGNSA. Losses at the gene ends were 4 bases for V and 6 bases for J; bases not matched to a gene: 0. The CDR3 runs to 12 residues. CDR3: CASSSGGNEQFF. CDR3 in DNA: TGTGCCAGCAGCTCGGGGGGCAATGAGCAGTTCTTC. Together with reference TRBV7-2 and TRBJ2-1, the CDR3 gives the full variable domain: GAGVSQSPSNKVTEKGKDVELRCDPISGHTALYWYRQSLGQGLEFLIYFQGNSAPDKSGLPSDRFSAERTGGSVSTLTIQRTQQEDSAVYLCASSSGGNEQFFGPGTRLTVL.

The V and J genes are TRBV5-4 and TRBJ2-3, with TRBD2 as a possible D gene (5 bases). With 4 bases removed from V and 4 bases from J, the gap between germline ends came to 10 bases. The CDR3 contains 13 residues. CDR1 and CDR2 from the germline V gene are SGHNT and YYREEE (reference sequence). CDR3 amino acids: CASSTGNSDTQYF. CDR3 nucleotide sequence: TGTGCCAGCAGCACCGGGAACTCAGATACGCAGTATTTT.

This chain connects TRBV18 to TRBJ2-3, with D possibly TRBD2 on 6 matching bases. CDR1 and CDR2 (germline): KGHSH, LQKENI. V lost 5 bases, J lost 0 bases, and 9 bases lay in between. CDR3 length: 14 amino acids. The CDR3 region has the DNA TGTGCCAGCTCATCGAGCGGGAGCACAGATACGCAGTATTTT. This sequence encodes CASSSSGSTDTQYF.

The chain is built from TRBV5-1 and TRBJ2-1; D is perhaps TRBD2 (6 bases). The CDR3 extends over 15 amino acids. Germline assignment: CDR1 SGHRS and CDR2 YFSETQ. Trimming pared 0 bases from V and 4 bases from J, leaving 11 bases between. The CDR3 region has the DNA TGCGCCAGCAGCTTGGATAGTAGCGGATACAATGAGCAGTTCTTC. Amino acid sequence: CASSLDSSGYNEQFF.

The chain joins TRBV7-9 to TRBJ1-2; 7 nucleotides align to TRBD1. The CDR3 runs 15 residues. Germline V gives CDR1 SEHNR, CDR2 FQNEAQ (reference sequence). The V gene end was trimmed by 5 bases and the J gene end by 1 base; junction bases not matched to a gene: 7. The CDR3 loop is CASSTEGAGNYGYTF. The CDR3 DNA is TGTGCCAGCAGCACCGAGGGGGCGGGTAACTATGGCTACACCTTC. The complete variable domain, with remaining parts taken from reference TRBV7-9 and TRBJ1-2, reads DTGVSQNPRHKITKRGQNVTFRCDPISEHNRLYWYRQTLGQGPEFLTYFQNEAQLEKSRLLSDRFSAERPKGSFSTLEIQRTEQGDSAMYLCASSTEGAGNYGYTFGSGTRLTVV.

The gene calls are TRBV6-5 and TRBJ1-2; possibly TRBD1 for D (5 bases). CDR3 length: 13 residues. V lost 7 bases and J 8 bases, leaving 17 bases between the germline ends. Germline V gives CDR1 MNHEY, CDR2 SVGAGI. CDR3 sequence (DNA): TGTGCCAGCACCCCTCGGACAAAGGAAGGCTACACCTTC. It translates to CASTPRTKEGYTF.

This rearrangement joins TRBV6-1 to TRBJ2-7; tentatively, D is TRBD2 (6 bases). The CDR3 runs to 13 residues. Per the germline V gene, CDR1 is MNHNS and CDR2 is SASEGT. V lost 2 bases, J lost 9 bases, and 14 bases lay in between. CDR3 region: CASSEHREVGQYF. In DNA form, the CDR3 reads TGTGCCAGCAGTGAACATAGGGAGGTCGGGCAGTACTTC.